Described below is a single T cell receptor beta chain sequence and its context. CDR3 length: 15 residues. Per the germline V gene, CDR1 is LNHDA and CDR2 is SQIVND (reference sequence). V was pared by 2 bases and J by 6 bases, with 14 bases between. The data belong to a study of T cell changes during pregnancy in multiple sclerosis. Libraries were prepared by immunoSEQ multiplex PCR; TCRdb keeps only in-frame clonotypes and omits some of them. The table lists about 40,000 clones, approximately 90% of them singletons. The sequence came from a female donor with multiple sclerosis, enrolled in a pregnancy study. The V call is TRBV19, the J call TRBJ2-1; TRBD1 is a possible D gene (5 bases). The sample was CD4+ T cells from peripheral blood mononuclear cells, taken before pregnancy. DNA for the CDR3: TGTGCCAGTAGTATAAGACAGAGCCCCGTCAATGAGCAGTTCTTC. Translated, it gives CASSIRQSPVNEQFF.